In this sample, the clone carrying this TCR beta chain turned up once. The antigen is undetermined. Pooling of second doses given at about 4 or about 12 weeks was done. These data belong to a study of T cell responses to AZD1222 COVID-19 vaccine. Assay used: immunoSEQ multiplex PCR; TCRdb lists only in-frame clones, some missing. The sample yields some 74,000 clones, around 90% seen once. The CDR3 covers 11 residues. Trimming pared 4 bases from V and 5 bases from J, leaving 3 bases between. Germline assignment: CDR1 LGHDT and CDR2 YNNKEL (reference sequence). Study-wide results and limits: The study found vaccine-associated CD4 TCRs spanning spike, dominant at 160-218 and 743-854. After the peak T cell response, and only then, were repertoires sampled. In a largely white British group with more females than males, clonal diversity was possibly underestimated.

Specimen: peripheral blood, collected 28 days after the second AZD1222 dose. This sequence joins TRBV3-1 (or the pseudogene TRBV3-2) and TRBJ2-1; no clear D gene. This TCR was sampled from an adult who received the AZD1222 COVID-19 vaccine. The CDR3: CASSRNNEQFF. The CDR3 nucleotides are TGTGCCAGCAGCCGTAACAATGAGCAGTTCTTC.